The 23 T cell receptor beta chains below were found in one sample sequenced in a study of multiple sclerosis patients with progressive multifocal leukoencephalopathy. Sequencing was performed with immunoSEQ multiplex PCR; in TCRdb, only in-frame clones are kept and a portion is missing. The data contain under 40,000 clones, approximately 89% of them seen just once; the ten biggest clones take up 1.5%. Documented time point: before natalizumab initiation. Sequenced input: PBMCs. Receptors were obtained from a human donor with multiple sclerosis.

The chain employs TRBV5-4 and TRBJ1-1; unclear D gene. The CDR3 covers 14 residues. Trimming left V 0 bases short and J 4 bases short, with 10 bases between. CDR1 and CDR2 from the germline V gene are SGHNT and YYREEE (reference sequence). The chain's CDR3 is CASSLGQVGTEAFF. CDR3 in DNA: TGTGCCAGCAGCTTGGGCCAGGTGGGCACTGAAGCTTTCTTT.

V is TRBV29-1 and J is TRBJ1-2, with D uncertain. The germline V and J ends were trimmed by 6 bases and 6 bases, with 5 bases remaining between them. Germline CDR1 and CDR2: SQVTM and ANQGSEA. This CDR3 is 9 amino acids long. CDR3 DNA sequence: TGCAGCGTCTCGGATGGCTACACCTTC. It yields the protein CSVSDGYTF.

This chain uses TRBV18 with TRBJ1-4; D call uncertain. The ends were cut back, 8 bases at V and 13 bases at J, with 17 bases in the middle. The CDR3 has 12 residues. Looked up from germline, CDR1 is KGHSH and CDR2 is LQKENI. CDR3 loop: CASAQDGLGLFF. The CDR3 DNA reads TGTGCCAGCGCCCAAGACGGTTTGGGACTGTTTTTT.

In its sample, this clone was seen once. The chain is built from TRBV15 and TRBJ1-1; D might be TRBD1 (5 bases). Germline V gene data show CDR1 as LNHNV and CDR2 as YYDKDF (reference sequence). V was pared by 1 base and J by 3 bases, with 15 bases between. The CDR3 runs 16 residues. The DNA for the CDR3 is TGTGCCACCAGCAGAGGGGGACTGGGAGGATACACTGAAGCTTTCTTT. It is translated as CATSRGGLGGYTEAFF.

V usage is TRBV11-2 and J usage is TRBJ2-3, with 12 bases identical to TRBD2. Trimming removed 1 base from V and 1 base from J; junction bases left unmatched: 0. The CDR3 loop spans 16 amino acids. Germline-derived CDR1 and CDR2 are SGHAT and FQNNGV. The CDR3 protein is CASSLGLAGGTDTQYF. The CDR3 DNA reads TGTGCCAGCAGCTTAGGACTAGCGGGAGGCACAGATACGCAGTATTTT.

V and J are TRBV15 and TRBJ1-6, with D unresolved. V lost 5 bases and J 7 bases, leaving 12 bases between the germline ends. The CDR3 loop spans 14 amino acids. Germline-derived CDR1 and CDR2 are LNHNV and YYDKDF (reference sequence). The CDR3 spells CATSPRAGNSPLHF. The CDR3 nucleotides are TGTGCCACCAGCCCCCGGGCCGGGAATTCACCCCTCCACTTT.

The genes are TRBV6-5 and TRBJ2-7; 8 nucleotides line up with TRBD1. The CDR3 has 14 amino acids. Germline loops: CDR1 MNHEY, CDR2 SVGAGI. V gave up 5 bases and J gave up 2 bases; unmatched junction bases: 5. The CDR3: CASSRDRKAYEQYF. The CDR3 coding sequence is TGTGCCAGCAGTCGGGACAGGAAAGCCTACGAGCAGTACTTC.

Points on this clone: The sample holds other DNA sequences that translate to the same CDR3. The chain employs TRBV5-1 and TRBJ1-1; TRBD1 matches at 8 bases. This CDR3 has 17 residues. The germline gives CDR1 SGHRS, CDR2 YFSETQ. V shed 5 bases and J 1 base; nucleotides not matched to a gene: 13. CDR3 nucleotide sequence: TGCGCCAGCAGTCAGAGTGGGCAGGGGGCGGGGAACACTGAAGCTTTCTTT. Its translation: CASSQSGQGAGNTEAFF.

The rearrangement joins TRBV28 to TRBJ2-7; weak D call: TRBD2 (5 bases). Trimming removed 6 bases from V and 0 bases from J, with 15 bases in between. The CDR3 length is 15 residues. The germline gives CDR1 MDHEN, CDR2 SYDVKM. Here the CDR3 reads CASSFEGANSYEQYF. CDR3 sequence (DNA): TGTGCCAGCAGCTTTGAGGGAGCCAACTCCTACGAGCAGTACTTC.

This clone was observed a single time. The rearrangement links TRBV9 to TRBJ2-3; a weak D match, TRBD2 (5 bases). Germline CDR1 reads SGDLS; CDR2 reads YYNGEE. V lost 4 bases, J lost 0 bases, and 15 bases lay in between. CDR3 length: 16 residues. The CDR3 DNA sequence: TGTGCCAGCAGCCCAGAAGCGCGGGTTAGCACAGATACGCAGTATTTT. It translates to CASSPEARVSTDTQYF.

The V call is TRBV6-5, the J call TRBJ1-1; a weak D match, TRBD1 (5 bases). V was shortened by 2 bases and J by 1 base, with 5 bases between the two germline ends. This CDR3 spans 13 amino acids. Germline V gene data show CDR1 as MNHEY and CDR2 as SVGAGI. CDR3 region: CASSYTGNTEAFF. The CDR3 nucleotides read TGTGCCAGCAGTTACACAGGGAACACTGAAGCTTTCTTT.

The chain employs TRBV7-2 and TRBJ1-1; tentative D call: TRBD1 (5 bases). This CDR3 contains 15 residues. Trimming removed 5 bases at V and 0 bases at J, with 13 bases between. CDR1 is SGHTA, CDR2 FQGNSA, per germline. CDR3 residues: CASSPPGRMNTEAFF. The CDR3 DNA sequence: TGTGCCAGCAGCCCCCCGGGACGGATGAACACTGAAGCTTTCTTT. The whole variable domain, filled in from reference TRBV7-2 and TRBJ1-1, reads GAGVSQSPSNKVTEKGKDVELRCDPISGHTALYWYRQSLGQGLEFLIYFQGNSAPDKSGLPSDRFSAERTGGSVSTLTIQRTQQEDSAVYLCASSPPGRMNTEAFFGQGTRLTVV.

V gene TRBV5-3 combines with J gene TRBJ1-3; no reliable D call. TRBV5-3 is assigned to the ORF class and has an uncertain function. V lost 4 bases to trimming and J lost 6 bases, with 17 bases between them. CDR3 size: 15 residues. The chain's CDR3 is CARSRTTKQKNTIYF. The DNA of the CDR3 is TGTGCCAGAAGCCGGACGACTAAGCAAAAAAACACCATATATTTT.

This clone has only a few counts. This rearrangement joins TRBV27 to TRBJ2-2; perhaps TRBD2 as D (5 bases). With 2 bases removed from V and 4 bases from J, the gap between germline ends came to 8 bases. CDR1 and CDR2 (germline): MNHEY, SMNVEV (reference sequence). CDR3 length: 14 amino acids. The CDR3 reads CASSLRGSTGELFF. The CDR3 DNA is TGTGCCAGCAGTTTACGCGGGTCCACCGGGGAGCTGTTTTTT.

To note about this clone: At one of its ends the junction is not consistent with the germline gene, which may arise from a read error. This chain uses TRBV5-1 with TRBJ2-7; D might be TRBD1 (6 bases). The germline gives CDR1 SGHRS, CDR2 YFSETQ. This CDR3 has 15 residues. The CDR3 spells CASSLDLRGAYEQYF. As DNA, the CDR3 is TGTGCCAGCAGCTTGGACCTCAGGGGCGCATACGAGCAGTACTTC.

This clone is a singleton in its sample. The chain combines TRBV4-3 with TRBJ1-2, with 10 bases that match TRBD1. V trimming: 0 bases; J trimming: 6 bases; junction bases outside the gene matches: 4. Germline V gene data show CDR1 as LGHNA and CDR2 as YSLEER. The CDR3 has 15 amino acids. CDR3 residues: CASSQELTGGHGYTF. The CDR3 DNA is TGCGCCAGCAGCCAAGAATTGACAGGGGGCCATGGCTACACCTTC.

The V and J genes are TRBV28 and TRBJ2-7; unclear D gene. The germline V gene has CDR1 MDHEN and CDR2 SYDVKM. The V gene lost 5 bases and the J gene lost 2 bases, with 7 bases spanning the gap. The CDR3 runs 12 residues. Written as DNA, the CDR3 is TGTGCCAGCAGTCTCTGGACCTACGAGCAGTACTTC. This translates into CASSLWTYEQYF.

The chain has TRBV4-2 and TRBJ2-7, with D perhaps matching TRBD2 (6 bases). Germline V lookup: CDR1 LGHNA, CDR2 YNFKEQ. The CDR3 length is 14 residues. Trimming removed 1 base from V and 1 base from J, with 8 bases in between. The CDR3 coding sequence is TGTGCCAGCAGCCAAGGTGGGACTTCCTACGAGCAGTACTTC. Its translation is CASSQGGTSYEQYF.

The chain is built from TRBV2 and TRBJ1-5, with D maybe TRBD1 (5 bases). Germline V lookup: CDR1 SNHLY, CDR2 FYNNEI. This CDR3 has 14 residues. V dropped 3 bases and J dropped 4 bases, with 10 bases sitting between them. The CDR3 here is CASSDGTGNQPQHF. The CDR3 nucleotides read TGTGCCAGCAGTGATGGTACAGGTAATCAGCCCCAGCATTTT. The full variable domain, its missing parts supplied by reference TRBV2 and TRBJ1-5, is EPEVTQTPSHQVTQMGQEVILRCVPISNHLYFYWYRQILGQKVEFLVSFYNNEISEKSEIFDDQFSVERPDGSNFTLKIRSTKLEDSAMYFCASSDGTGNQPQHFGDGTRLSIL.

The chain is built from TRBV7-3 and TRBJ2-7; the match to TRBD2 covers 8 bases. CDR3 length equals 16 residues. CDR1 SGHTA and CDR2 FQGTGA come from the germline V gene. Trimming took 2 bases from V and 6 from J; bases not matched to a gene: 12. CDR3 sequence reads: CASSLSRLAGGFEQYF. The CDR3 DNA is TGTGCCAGCAGCTTATCACGTCTGGCGGGAGGTTTCGAGCAGTACTTC.

The chain carries TRBV10-3 and TRBJ2-1; a weak D match, TRBD2 (5 bases). Trimming took 0 bases from V and 2 from J, leaving 11 bases between them. Germline CDR1 is ENHRY and CDR2 is SYGVKD. The CDR3 runs 16 residues. The CDR3 loop is CAISESREPPYNEQFF. CDR3 coding DNA: TGTGCCATCAGTGAGTCGAGGGAGCCACCCTACAATGAGCAGTTCTTC.

The genes are TRBV12-5 and TRBJ2-3, with 10 bases identical to TRBD2. The CDR3 covers 18 residues. The V segment lost 6 bases and the J segment 0 bases; nucleotides outside the gene matches: 12. The germline V gene encodes CDR1 LGHNT and CDR2 FRNRAP. Here the CDR3 reads CASGMGLATFKSTDTQYF. The CDR3 DNA is TGTGCTAGTGGCATGGGACTAGCGACGTTTAAAAGCACAGATACGCAGTATTTT.

The V and J genes are TRBV5-1 and TRBJ1-2; no clear D. CDR1 and CDR2 from the germline V gene are SGHRS and YFSETQ. This CDR3 comprises 13 residues. Trimming shortened V by 5 bases and J by 4 bases, and 12 bases separated the two germline ends. The CDR3 DNA reads TGCGCCAGCAGTGAACAAGAGGGCTATGGCTACACCTTC. Translation: CASSEQEGYGYTF.